The TCR beta chain described here comes from a study of a mutant IDH1 vaccine in newly diagnosed glioma. For the study at large: Treated patients were around 62% male, around 40% female, mean age around 40 years. Study observations and caveats: There seemed to be no relation between pseudoprogression and changes in top peripheral T cell clonotypes.

The time point is: week 35, safety follow-up. Doses of 300 ug of mutant IDH1 20-mer peptide were given with topical imiquimod. Astrocytomas that were new, WHO grade 3 or 4, IDH1-mutant and ATRX-lost were present in the donors. Note on this clone: No antigen is known for it.

TCRdb's table, derived via immunoSEQ multiplex PCR, lists solely in-frame clones and lacks some. The profile shows about 33,000 clones, roughly 80% of them singletons. The sequence came from a woman aged 18-29 years with glioma. The sequences come from PBMCs, collected from a glioma patient whose treatment included an IDH1 peptide vaccine.

Here the CDR3 reads CASSQDDWGSGELFF. The CDR3, as DNA: TGCGCCAGCAGCCAAGATGATTGGGGGTCCGGGGAGCTGTTTTTT. The rearrangement uses TRBV4-1 and TRBJ2-2; D is tentatively TRBD1 or TRBD2 (5 bases each). V dropped 0 bases and J dropped 6 bases, with 11 bases sitting between them. The CDR3 sequence is 15 residues long. Germline V lookup: CDR1 MGHRA, CDR2 YSYEKL.